These 27 T cell receptor beta chains share one sample of origin, sequenced in a study of blood T cell repertoires in COVID-19. Measured with immunoSEQ multiplex PCR; TCRdb has only the in-frame clones, and not every one. The table shows around 230,000 clones, with roughly four fifths occurring only once. What was sequenced was peripheral blood. These receptors were obtained from a woman aged 40 to 50 with active or convalescent COVID-19.

This sequence joins TRBV30 and TRBJ1-2, with a tentative D call TRBD1 (6 bases). The CDR3 runs to 14 residues. The germline V gene encodes CDR1 GTSNPN and CDR2 SVGIG (reference sequence). The V end lost 1 base, the J end lost 8 bases, and 17 bases lay between the germline ends. The CDR3, as DNA: TGTGCCTGGAGTGAAACAGGGATTGGGGGAGGCTACACCTTC. This gives the protein CAWSETGIGGGYTF.

The chain combines TRBV28 with TRBJ1-2; D ambiguous. The CDR3 loop spans 14 amino acids. Trimming removed 4 bases at V and 0 bases at J, with 9 bases between. Germline V gene lookup returns CDR1 MDHEN and CDR2 SYDVKM. CDR3 nucleotide sequence: TGTGCCAGCAGTTCGGGTGGAGCTAACTATGGCTACACCTTC. Its translation is CASSSGGANYGYTF.

As to this clone: The same CDR3 can be traced to other DNA sequences in this sample. CDR3 protein: CASSSYRVNQPQHF. The DNA for the CDR3 is TGTGCCAGCAGCTCATACAGGGTCAATCAGCCCCAGCATTTT. This rearrangement joins TRBV28 to TRBJ1-5; tentative D call: TRBD1 (6 bases). The V end was cut by 6 bases, the J end by 3 bases, with 12 bases between. The V gene's germline CDR1 is MDHEN and CDR2 SYDVKM. CDR3 size: 14 residues.

The V and J genes are TRBV6-5 and TRBJ2-2; TRBD2 might be the D (5 bases). Trimming took off 2 bases at V and 4 bases at J, with 8 bases between the two ends. The CDR3 covers 14 residues. Germline loops: CDR1 MNHEY, CDR2 SVGAGI. CDR3 coding DNA: TGTGCCAGCAGTTACCTTGCGGGCACCGGGGAGCTGTTTTTT. Protein sequence: CASSYLAGTGELFF.

V usage is TRBV4-1 and J usage is TRBJ1-3, with a tentative D call TRBD1 (5 bases). Trimming left V 0 bases short and J 0 bases short, with 6 bases between. From germline, CDR1 is MGHRA and CDR2 YSYEKL. The CDR3 loop spans 15 amino acids. The CDR3 nucleotides read TGCGCCAGCAGCCAAGACAGGGTCTCTGGAAACACCATATATTTT. This codes for CASSQDRVSGNTIYF.

The count of this clone is one. This rearrangement joins TRBV4-2 to TRBJ2-1; D is perhaps TRBD1 (5 bases). Trimming shortened V by 2 bases and J by 11 bases, and 13 bases separated the two germline ends. This CDR3 region has 13 residues. Germline V lookup: CDR1 LGHNA, CDR2 YNFKEQ. DNA of the CDR3: TGTGCCAGCAGCCAACTTAGACAGATACAGCAGTTCTTC. Its translation is CASSQLRQIQQFF.

This clone appeared a few times. V usage is TRBV24-1 and J usage is TRBJ2-3; 8 positions match TRBD1. V shed 4 bases and J 4 bases; nucleotides not matched to a gene: 9. This CDR3 has 16 residues. CDR1 is KGHDR, CDR2 SFDVKD, per germline. CDR3 region: CATSDRQAQGADTQYF. The CDR3 DNA reads TGTGCCACCAGTGACCGCCAAGCACAGGGGGCAGATACGCAGTATTTT.

The V gene is TRBV7-8, the J gene TRBJ2-7; D is uncertain. V was pared by 5 bases and J by 3 bases, with 11 bases between. The CDR3 has 13 amino acids. In germline, CDR1 is SGHVS, CDR2 FQNEAQ. The CDR3 DNA is TGTGCCAGCAGCCGTGACACTCTCTACGAGCAGTACTTC. Protein: CASSRDTLYEQYF.

This clone was detected only once. The genes are TRBV2 and TRBJ1-2, with D possibly being TRBD1 (6 bases). The CDR3 is made up of 15 amino acids. Germline assignment: CDR1 SNHLY and CDR2 FYNNEI. V was clipped by 6 bases and J by 4 bases, with 18 bases between them. CDR3 residues: CASSRLRGSFYGYTF. CDR3 bases: TGTGCCAGCAGCCGGCTTAGGGGGTCCTTCTATGGCTACACCTTC.

V and J are TRBV6-5 and TRBJ1-6; D is possibly TRBD1 (6 bases). The length of the CDR3 is 16 residues. Trimming stripped 3 bases from V and 9 bases from J, with 18 bases between. Germline loops: CDR1 MNHEY, CDR2 SVGAGI. The CDR3 sequence is CASSYLAPSRGSPLHF. As DNA, the CDR3 is TGTGCCAGCAGTTATCTTGCCCCCTCCAGGGGTTCACCCCTCCACTTT.

This rearrangement joins TRBV10-3 to TRBJ2-7; TRBD1 matches at 11 bases. From germline, CDR1 is ENHRY and CDR2 SYGVKD. With V trimmed by 8 bases and J by 3 bases, 3 bases remained unmatched. The CDR3 covers 13 residues. The CDR3 reads CAIGGTGGYEQYF. The DNA for the CDR3 is TGTGCCATCGGGGGGACAGGGGGCTACGAGCAGTACTTC.

J is TRBJ1-4 and V is TRBV7-9; D perhaps matches TRBD1 (5 bases). Trimming left V 2 bases short and J 8 bases short, with 15 bases between. Germline V gene lookup returns CDR1 SEHNR and CDR2 FQNEAQ (reference sequence). The CDR3 is 15 residues long. This CDR3 is CASSLKRGVWEKLFF. The CDR3 coding sequence is TGTGCCAGCAGCTTAAAACGGGGGGTCTGGGAAAAACTGTTTTTT. Supplemented by reference TRBV7-9 and TRBJ1-4, the full variable domain reads DTGVSQNPRHKITKRGQNVTFRCDPISEHNRLYWYRQTLGQGPEFLTYFQNEAQLEKSRLLSDRFSAERPKGSFSTLEIQRTEQGDSAMYLCASSLKRGVWEKLFFGSGTQLSVL.

The rearrangement links TRBV13 to TRBJ2-1, with 9 positions matching TRBD2. Germline V gene lookup returns CDR1 PRHDT and CDR2 FYEKMQ (reference sequence). The CDR3 is made up of 18 amino acids. Unmatched junction bases numbered 15, after V lost 4 bases and J lost 5 bases. The CDR3 reads CASSSRLAASGMNNEQFF. The CDR3 DNA is TGTGCCAGCAGCTCAAGACTGGCGGCTAGCGGGATGAACAATGAGCAGTTCTTC.

The chain employs TRBV28 and TRBJ2-7; 11 nucleotides match TRBD2. CDR3 length equals 14 residues. Trimming at V came to 7 bases and at J to 5 bases, leaving 7 bases not matched to a gene. The germline CDR1 and CDR2 sequences are MDHEN and SYDVKM. Here the CDR3 reads CASTLSGRVNEQYF. CDR3 in DNA: TGTGCCAGCACCCTTAGCGGGAGGGTAAACGAGCAGTACTTC.

This sequence joins TRBV30 and TRBJ1-1, with D possibly TRBD1 on 6 matching bases. Germline V gene sequence: CDR1 GTSNPN, CDR2 SVGIG (reference sequence). V was trimmed by 4 bases and J by 0 bases, leaving 18 bases between them. The CDR3 length is 16 residues. The CDR3 DNA reads as TGTGCCTGGACCTCTAACTGGGGGCCAATGAACACTGAAGCTTTCTTT. It translates to CAWTSNWGPMNTEAFF.

This chain links TRBV5-5 with TRBJ1-2, with D hard to call. Trimming left V 7 bases short and J 4 bases short, with 11 bases between. The length of the CDR3 is 12 residues. CDR1 is SGHKS and CDR2 is YYEKEE in the germline V gene (reference sequence). The CDR3 reads CASATTPYGYTF. DNA of the CDR3: TGTGCCAGCGCCACAACCCCCTATGGCTACACCTTC.

The chain links TRBV4-1 to TRBJ1-3; D is unresolved. CDR1 is MGHRA, CDR2 YSYEKL, per germline. The CDR3 is made up of 13 amino acids. V was cut by 1 base and J by 9 bases, with 10 bases left in between. The CDR3 spells CASSQGGGSTIYF. CDR3 DNA sequence: TGCGCCAGCAGCCAAGGAGGAGGGTCCACCATATATTTT.

This chain uses TRBV30 with TRBJ1-1, with TRBD1 matching over 11 bases. Germline V CDR1 and CDR2: GTSNPN, SVGIG (reference sequence). The CDR3 is 15 residues long. The junction had 5 bases not matched to a gene; V was cut back by 1 base and J by 4 bases. The CDR3 here is CAWSATGTGGTEAFF. The CDR3 bases are TGTGCCTGGAGTGCAACCGGGACAGGGGGCACTGAAGCTTTCTTT. The full variable domain, completed using reference TRBV30 and TRBJ1-1, is SQTIHQWPATLVQPVGSPLSLECTVEGTSNPNLYWYRQAAGRGLQLLFYSVGIGQISSEVPQNLSASRPQDRQFILSSKKLLLSDSGFYLCAWSATGTGGTEAFFGQGTRLTVV.

A single count supports this clone. This sequence joins TRBV7-2 and TRBJ1-6; weak D call: TRBD1 (6 bases). CDR3 length equals 17 residues. V was clipped by 4 bases and J by 0 bases, with 13 bases between them. From germline, CDR1 is SGHTA and CDR2 FQGNSA. The CDR3 sequence: CASSSPTGSSYNSPLHF. CDR3 DNA: TGTGCCAGCAGCTCACCTACAGGGAGCTCCTATAATTCACCCCTCCACTTT.

The V gene is TRBV18, the J gene TRBJ2-7; 7 nucleotides match TRBD1. V dropped 3 bases and J dropped 5; count of bases not matched to a gene: 4. From germline, CDR1 is KGHSH and CDR2 LQKENI. The CDR3 is 13 residues long. Written as DNA, the CDR3 is TGTGCCAGCTCACCCCAAGGGACAGACGAGCAGTACTTC. Its translation is CASSPQGTDEQYF.

The chain is built from TRBV5-1 and TRBJ1-4, with D perhaps matching TRBD1 (5 bases). V shed 5 bases and J shed 2 bases, with 13 bases lying between them. Germline V gene sequence: CDR1 SGHRS, CDR2 YFSETQ. The CDR3 contains 15 residues. DNA of the CDR3: TGCGCCAGCAGGCCCACAGGTGTCACTAATGAAAAACTGTTTTTT. The encoded protein is CASRPTGVTNEKLFF.

The J gene is TRBJ1-3, the V gene TRBV5-4; 8 bases map to TRBD1. Trimming took 4 bases from V and 2 from J; bases not matched to a gene: 5. CDR1 is SGHNT, CDR2 YYREEE, per germline (reference sequence). This CDR3 contains 15 residues. DNA for the CDR3: TGTGCCAGCAGCGCGGCGGGACAGGCTGGAAACACCATATATTTT. Its translation: CASSAAGQAGNTIYF.

The rearrangement uses TRBV5-4 and TRBJ2-5; TRBD1 matches 8 bases. The CDR3 loop spans 15 amino acids. Germline assignment: CDR1 SGHNT and CDR2 YYREEE (reference sequence). V shed 0 bases and J 5 bases; nucleotides not matched to a gene: 6. CDR3 residues: CASSLAPGGMETQYF. DNA of the CDR3: TGTGCCAGCAGCTTGGCGCCAGGGGGCATGGAGACCCAGTACTTC.

V and J are TRBV7-9 and TRBJ1-4; TRBD1 aligns across 7 bases. CDR3 length: 15 residues. Germline V gene lookup returns CDR1 SEHNR and CDR2 FQNEAQ (reference sequence). V gave up 5 bases and J gave up 3 bases; unmatched junction bases: 6. CDR3 amino acids: CASSDDRVANEKLFF. In DNA, the CDR3 is TGTGCCAGCAGCGACGACAGGGTAGCTAATGAAAAACTGTTTTTT.

V and J are TRBV9 and TRBJ1-6; the D gene is possibly TRBD1 (5 bases). Looked up from germline, CDR1 is SGDLS and CDR2 is YYNGEE. The CDR3 runs 14 residues. Trimming shortened V by 3 bases and J by 8 bases, and 12 bases separated the two germline ends. The CDR3 sequence is CASSETGPYSPLHF. CDR3 in DNA: TGTGCCAGCAGCGAAACAGGACCCTATTCACCCCTCCACTTT.

This clone occurred once. The chain links TRBV4-2 to TRBJ1-5, with D uncertain. Looked up from germline, CDR1 is LGHNA and CDR2 is YNFKEQ. The CDR3 has 12 residues. V was pared by 0 bases and J by 7 bases, with 4 bases between. As DNA, the CDR3 is TGTGCCAGCAGCCAAGACAGACAGCCCCAGCATTTT. Translated: CASSQDRQPQHF.

The chain employs TRBV24-1 and TRBJ2-3; D is undetermined. Looked up from germline, CDR1 is KGHDR and CDR2 is SFDVKD. The CDR3 length is 13 residues. The germline V and J ends were trimmed by 0 bases and 3 bases, with 3 bases remaining between them. CDR3 amino acids: CATSDLRTDTQYF. The CDR3 DNA is TGTGCCACCAGTGATTTGCGGACAGATACGCAGTATTTT.